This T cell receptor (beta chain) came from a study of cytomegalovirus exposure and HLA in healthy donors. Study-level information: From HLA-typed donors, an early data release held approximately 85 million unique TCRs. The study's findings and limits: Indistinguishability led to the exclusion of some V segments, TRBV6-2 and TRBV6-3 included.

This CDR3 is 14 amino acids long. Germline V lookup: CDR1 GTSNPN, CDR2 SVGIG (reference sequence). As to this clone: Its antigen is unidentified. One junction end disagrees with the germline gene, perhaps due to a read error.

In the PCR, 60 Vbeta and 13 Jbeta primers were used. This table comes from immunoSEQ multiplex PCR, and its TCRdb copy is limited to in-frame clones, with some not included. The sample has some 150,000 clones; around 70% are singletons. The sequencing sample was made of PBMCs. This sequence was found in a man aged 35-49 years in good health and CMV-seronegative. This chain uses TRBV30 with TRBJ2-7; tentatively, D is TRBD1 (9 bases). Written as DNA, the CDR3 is TGTGCCTGGACGGGAGGGACAGGGTCCTCCGAGCAGTACTTC. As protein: CAWTGGTGSSEQYF.